Presented here are 4 T cell receptor beta chains from one specimen sequenced in a study of regulatory T cells in long-lasting Graves disease (dated by TCRdb to about 2021). Library preparation was by multiplex PCR. The listed sequencing device is Illumina HiSeq 4000. CDR3 regions were amplified by Arm-PCR with iRepertoire HTBI primers to construct TCR beta libraries. TCRdb redid the processing of the public reads, applying fastp at Q25 and MiXCR, and retained in-frame beta chains. Rows merge per CDR3 protein into single entries with the most common DNA and genes. Across this sample there are about 660,000 distinct CDR3 sequences, with around 32% seen only once. The biggest ten clones account for roughly 40% of the sample. The intended sense of this specimen's time point label: persistent/refractory GD, antithyroid drugs over 5 years with positive TRAb. For both TCR sequencing and RNA sequencing, RNA was extracted from PBMCs in TRIzol.

Sequences were derived from peripheral blood mononuclear cells (PBMCs), sampled when the disease was refractory, from a patient treated with antithyroid drugs. These receptor sequences come from a female donor with Graves disease.

The V gene is TRBV12-3 or TRBV12-4, the J gene TRBJ1-1, with TRBD1 matching over 10 bases. V lost 3 bases, J lost 1 base, and 5 bases stayed unmatched. This CDR3 is built from 16 residues. Here the CDR3 reads CASSLGQGISNTEAFF. In DNA, the CDR3 is TGTGCCAGCAGTTTGGGACAGGGGATTTCGAACACTGAAGCTTTCTTT.

The chain is built from TRBV6-1 and TRBJ2-2, with unresolved D. The CDR3 length is 15 residues. The V gene lost 6 bases and the J gene lost 4 bases, with 15 bases spanning the gap. Germline V gives CDR1 MNHNS, CDR2 SASEGT. The CDR3, as DNA: TGTGCCAGCAGCTCGGGCTCTCTGGGCACCGGGGAGCTGTTTTTT. It yields the protein CASSSGSLGTGELFF.

With regard to this clonotype: Compared with germline, one end of the junction differs, possibly owing to a read error. This chain links TRBV28 with TRBJ1-4; D may be TRBD1 (5 bases). Germline V gene lookup returns CDR1 MDHEN and CDR2 SYDVKM. The CDR3 length is 15 residues. CDR3 sequence: CASSPGWERGENLFF. In DNA form, the CDR3 reads TGTGCCAGCAGCCCAGGTTGGGAGAGAGGGGAAAACCTGTTTTTT.

This clonotype was observed a few times. The chain couples TRBV12-3 or TRBV12-4 to TRBJ2-7, with D perhaps TRBD1 or TRBD2 (5 bases each). Trimming pared 5 bases from V and 2 bases from J, leaving 34 bases between. The CDR3 totals 21 residues. The CDR3 region is CASSPGSSVEAPAKSPYEQYF. The CDR3 DNA reads as TGTGCCAGCAGTCCAGGGTCTAGTGTGGAGGCCCCGGCGAAAAGTCCCTACGAGCAGTACTTC.